These 5 T cell receptor beta chains originate from one sample sequenced in a study of T-cell reconstitution after alpha-beta-depleted transplantation in children. Unique molecular identifiers featured in how the TCRbeta library was prepared. TCRdb recomputed calls from the PCR reads with MiXCR, one row per CDR3 protein. The repertoire has around 250,000 distinct CDR3 sequences, approximately 9.6% of them found once; the top ten carry around a tenth. The sequencing used PBMCs from the stem cell graft donor, collected from the stem cell graft. All receptors come from a human donor who donated a stem cell graft to a child with SCID.

At least ten counts were recorded for this clonotype. This sequence joins TRBV5-1 and TRBJ2-1; weak D call: TRBD2 (6 bases). The V and J ends lost 4 bases and 8 bases respectively, with 10 bases between them. The CDR3 sequence is 12 residues long. Germline CDR1 reads SGHRS; CDR2 reads YFSETQ. The CDR3 nucleotides are TGCGCCAGCAGCAGTGGACTATATGAGCAGTTCTTC. Protein product: CASSSGLYEQFF.

The table lists this clonotype with many counts. The CDR3: CASSDVGGAYNEQFF. In nucleotides, the CDR3 is TGTGCCAGCAGTGATGTAGGAGGAGCCTACAATGAGCAGTTCTTC. The genes are TRBV6-4 and TRBJ2-1; TRBD2 is a possible D gene (5 bases). The CDR3 contains 15 residues. Germline loops: CDR1 MRHNA, CDR2 SNTAGT. Trimming pared 3 bases from V and 2 bases from J, leaving 11 bases between.

This clonotype was recorded many times. The V and J genes are TRBV3-1 and TRBJ1-1, with D possibly TRBD1 on 5 matching bases. This CDR3 has 14 amino acids. Germline V gene data show CDR1 as LGHDT and CDR2 as YNNKEL (reference sequence). Trimming took 1 base from V and 8 from J, leaving 14 bases between them. CDR3 residues: CASSQGLEDKEAFF. For the CDR3, the DNA is TGTGCCAGCAGCCAAGGACTTGAGGACAAGGAAGCTTTCTTT.

This clonotype was seen repeatedly, ten times or more. V is TRBV29-1 and J is TRBJ2-3; tentatively, D is TRBD1 (6 bases). Germline CDR1 is SQVTM and CDR2 is ANQGSEA. V was cut by 8 bases and J by 2 bases, with 20 bases left in between. The CDR3 has 15 amino acids. The CDR3 bases are TGCAGCTTTACCCGGACAGCTATCCCCACAGATACGCAGTATTTT. Protein sequence: CSFTRTAIPTDTQYF.

On this clonotype: With a much larger clone just one base away, this may be a read error. Here the CDR3 reads CASTPGVGSGDLFF. CDR3 coding DNA: TGTGCCAGCACCCCGGGGGTAGGCTCCGGGGATCTGTTTTTT. This chain connects TRBV7-2 to TRBJ2-2; weak D call: TRBD2 (6 bases). CDR3 length: 14 amino acids. In germline, CDR1 is SGHTA, CDR2 FQGNSA.